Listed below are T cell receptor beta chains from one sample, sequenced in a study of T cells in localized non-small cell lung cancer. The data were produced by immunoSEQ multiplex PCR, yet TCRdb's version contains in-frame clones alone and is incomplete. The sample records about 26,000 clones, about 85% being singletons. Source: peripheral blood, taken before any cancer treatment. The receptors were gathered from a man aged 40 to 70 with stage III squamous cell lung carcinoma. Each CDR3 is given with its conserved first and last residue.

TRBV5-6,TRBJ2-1,CASSKGQGANSYNEQFF
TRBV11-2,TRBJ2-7,CASSISYEQYF
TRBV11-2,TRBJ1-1,CASSLGREENTEAFF
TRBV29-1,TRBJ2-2,CSVELKDTPLGLFF
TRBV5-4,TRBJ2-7,CASSLDGGAHEQYF
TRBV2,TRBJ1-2,CASSEERRYGYTF
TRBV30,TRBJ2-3,CACGGRGRADTQYF
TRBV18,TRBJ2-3,CASSPREITDTQYF
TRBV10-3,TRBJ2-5,CAISRGEETQYF
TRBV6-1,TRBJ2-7,CASSEYRLGRYEQYF
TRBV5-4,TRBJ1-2,CASSQGLNYGYTF
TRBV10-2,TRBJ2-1,CASSLPIMGEAPSDRVSSYNEQFF